The clone carrying this TCR beta chain showed up just a few times. TCRdb itself ran the RACE reads through MiXCR, one entry per CDR3 protein. The sample lists around 120,000 distinct CDR3 sequences; approximately 14% were seen once. This record belongs to a study of human T cells and chemical hapten exposure. About the study: Alopecia universalis, totalis or areata was present in patients who were mostly female. How much TCR each sample yielded varied, mostly because pooled library volumes differed slightly.

Germline V gene data show CDR1 as SGDLS and CDR2 as YYNGEE. V shed 0 bases and J 1 base; nucleotides not matched to a gene: 2. This CDR3 has 16 residues. Time point reported: patch test 1, 2 weeks after DPC sensitization. Treatment noted: therapeutic diphenylcyclopropenone sensitization with weekly scalp DPC. Venepuncture was done earlier than the placement of each patch test. Sample: whole blood, taken in connection with sensitization to the hapten diphenylcyclopropenone (DPC). The J gene is TRBJ2-1, the V gene TRBV9; 9 bases agree with TRBD2. The sequence was obtained from a man younger than 30 with alopecia areata. Some clones in this sample may be carry-over from other donors' samples. CDR3: CASSVGLADSYNEQFF. CDR3 in DNA: TGTGCCAGCAGCGTAGGACTAGCGGATTCCTACAATGAGCAGTTCTTC.